This T cell receptor (beta chain) was recovered during a study of blood T cell repertoires in COVID-19. Study information: Samples came from the United States, Italy and Spain, spanning acute and convalescent COVID-19. The cDNA or gDNA used as material had been derived from T cells, B-cell-depleted T cells, or PBMCs.

V was shortened by 9 bases and J by 0 bases, with 6 bases between the two germline ends. Germline V CDR1 and CDR2: LNHDA, SQIVND (reference sequence). This CDR3 is built from 12 residues. In the original workflow: By means of reference gene primer amplification, nucleated cell counts were estimated. Measured with immunoSEQ multiplex PCR; TCRdb has only the in-frame clones, and not every one. V and J calls and clone size are as listed in that table; D and trimming were resolved from the DNA. The table shows over 300,000 clones, with around 89% occurring only once. This sequence originates from a man aged 35-49 years with acute or convalescent COVID-19. The chain uses TRBV19 and TRBJ1-3; tentatively, D is TRBD1 (5 bases). The sequenced sample consisted of peripheral blood. CDR3 nucleotide sequence: TGTGCCAGCGACAGCTCTGGAAACACCATATATTTT. Translating gives CASDSSGNTIYF.